The entry that follows covers one T cell receptor (beta chain) sequence. This entry belongs to a study of T-cell memory formation after mild COVID-19. This CDR3 has 15 amino acids. The ends were cut back, 2 bases at V and 2 bases at J, with 13 bases in the middle. From germline, CDR1 is DFQATT and CDR2 SNEGSKA (reference sequence). TCRdb used MiXCR to reprocess the 5' RACE reads, holding one entry per CDR3 protein. Of approximately 290,000 distinct CDR3 sequences in the sample, approximately 19% are singletons; the top ten hold roughly 21%. The chain has TRBV20-1 and TRBJ1-5; a weak D match, TRBD1 (5 bases). Sequenced input: PBMCs or a T cell subset sorted from them (not recorded which). The source of this sequence is a man between 18 and 29 years old who had mild COVID-19 (a few samples of this study predate the infection). Cell type and time point are not known. The CDR3 DNA sequence: TGCAGTGCTAGATTGCCGGGACTAGGCAATCAGCCCCAGCATTTT. This codes for CSARLPGLGNQPQHF.